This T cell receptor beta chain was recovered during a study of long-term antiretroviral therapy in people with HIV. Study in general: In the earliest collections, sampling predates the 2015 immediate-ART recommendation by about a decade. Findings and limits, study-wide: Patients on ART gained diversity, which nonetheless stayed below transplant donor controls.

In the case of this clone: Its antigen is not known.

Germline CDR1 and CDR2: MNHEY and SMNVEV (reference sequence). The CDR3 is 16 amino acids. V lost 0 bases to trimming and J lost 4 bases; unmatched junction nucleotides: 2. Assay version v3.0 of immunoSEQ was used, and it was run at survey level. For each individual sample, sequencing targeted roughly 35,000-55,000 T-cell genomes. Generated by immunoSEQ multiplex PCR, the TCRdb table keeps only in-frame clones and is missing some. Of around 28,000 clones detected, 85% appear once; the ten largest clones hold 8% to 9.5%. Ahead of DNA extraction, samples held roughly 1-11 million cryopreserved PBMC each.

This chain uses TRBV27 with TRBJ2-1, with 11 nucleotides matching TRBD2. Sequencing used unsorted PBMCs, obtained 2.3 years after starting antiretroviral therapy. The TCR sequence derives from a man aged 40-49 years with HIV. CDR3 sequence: CASSLSTSGIYNEQFF. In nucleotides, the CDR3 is TGTGCCAGCAGTTTATCGACTAGCGGGATTTACAATGAGCAGTTCTTC.